The rows below give T cell receptor beta chains drawn from one sample of a study of tumor-infiltrating lymphocytes in primary liver carcinoma. TCRdb redid the calling of the multiplex PCR reads with MiXCR, one entry per CDR3 protein. The repertoire holds some 30,000 distinct CDR3 sequences, with around 71% as singletons. The sequenced sample consisted of liver tumor tissue from sampling region 3. The receptors come from a woman younger than 45 with primary liver carcinoma and hepatitis B virus infection. CDR3s include the opening cysteine and the closing phenylalanine or tryptophan. A D gene is named only where the DNA matches it firmly.

j_call d_call v_call cdr3_aa
TRBJ2-3 TRBD1 TRBV10-3 CAISETDRDSWTDTQFF
TRBJ1-2 . TRBV5-4 CASSRQGVIGGYAF
TRBJ1-5 . TRBV28 CVSGPGGRPQHF
TRBJ2-1 TRBD2 TRBV11-2 CVSGVTSGRAGNEQFF
TRBJ2-1 . TRBV10-3 CVISPTGTRNEQFF
TRBJ2-7 . TRBV11-1 CASSWGWTRTYEEYF
TRBJ1-6 TRBD1 TRBV2 CASTEGRQGNLPLHF
TRBJ1-5 . TRBV12-3/TRBV12-4 CASSLVSNQPQHF
TRBJ2-7 . TRBV4-2 CGSSREGRGSSYEQYF
TRBJ2-2 TRBD2 TRBV13 CASSFGTSPCRELFF
TRBJ2-1 . TRBV11-1 CASSSPKTNESSLEQFF
TRBJ2-3 . TRBV6-5 CASNWRGRSDTQYF
TRBJ2-1 . TRBV10-3 CAISPTASRDEHFF
TRBJ2-3 . TRBV7-8 CTSSLGGVSTKYF
TRBJ2-6 . TRBV6-5 CASSLDVSGANVLTF
TRBJ2-3 TRBD2 TRBV12-3/TRBV12-4 CASNDVGPGRAYTQYF
TRBJ1-3 . TRBV11-2 CASILVPVRGSSGNTIYF
TRBJ2-7 . TRBV11-2 CASSSPGSGTYKQYF
TRBJ2-3 . TRBV11-2 CASSSESVRADTQYF
TRBJ2-1 TRBD2 TRBV7-9 CASSSGTSGPYNKQFF
TRBJ2-1 TRBD2 TRBV29-1 CSAESGTSANEQFF
TRBJ2-7 TRBD1 TRBV5-1 CASSWDRGYEKHF
TRBJ2-3 TRBD2 TRBV29-1 CTRQGSASGTHTDTQYF
TRBJ2-3 TRBD2 TRBV4-3 CASSHNRAGGFTDTQYF
TRBJ2-3 TRBD2 TRBV11-2 CASSLGGLTYTSDTQYF
TRBJ2-2 . TRBV6-1 CASSENVPGGAANTRELFF
TRBJ2-1 TRBD1 TRBV4-1 CASCQDPGQGENGQLF
TRBJ2-2 . TRBV4-1 CASSQNPGATGELFF
TRBJ1-1 . TRBV11-2 CASSLKRGRLNEAFF
TRBJ1-5 . TRBV11-2 CASIINFGASNQPQHF
TRBJ2-2 . TRBV4-1 CASSCSTGELFF
TRBJ2-2 . TRBV11-1 CASGLQVGELSF
TRBJ2-1 . TRBV10-2 CVSKRREGYNEQFF
TRBJ2-1 . TRBV6-6 CASSWVPGTSWEQFF
TRBJ2-5 TRBD1 TRBV11-2 CSSSPPGQGVGKGTQYF
TRBJ1-3 . TRBV5-1 CANNITTGTLSGNTIYF
TRBJ2-2 . TRBV12-3/TRBV12-4 CASYSIGVGNTGELFF